This entry lists 6 T cell receptor beta chains sequenced from one sample in a study of CD8 T cells in ankylosing spondylitis. TCRdb ran MiXCR on the 5' RACE reads and lists one entry per CDR3 protein. The table lists a few hundred thousand distinct CDR3 sequences, about 9.9% of them singletons. The sequenced material came from blood, either unsorted or a sorted T cell fraction (not recorded which). Receptor source: a female donor with ankylosing spondylitis or in good health (not recorded which).

This clonotype was seen ten or more times. The rearrangement joins TRBV6-1 to TRBJ1-1; 11 bases align to TRBD1. CDR3 length equals 16 residues. Germline V gene sequence: CDR1 MNHNS, CDR2 SASEGT. V shed 5 bases, J shed 1 base, and the junction held 6 bases outside the gene matches. The CDR3 is CASSQTGTGGNTEAFF. DNA of the CDR3: TGTGCCAGCAGTCAAACCGGGACAGGGGGGAACACTGAAGCTTTCTTT.

This clonotype showed up many times. The V call is TRBV5-6, the J call TRBJ2-3, with 10 bases that match TRBD1. The CDR3 has 16 residues. The V gene end was trimmed by 2 bases and the J gene end by 3 bases; junction bases not matched to a gene: 6. CDR1 and CDR2 (germline): SGHDT, YYEEEE. The CDR3 loop is CASSLRQGAMTDTQYF. The CDR3 coding sequence is TGTGCCAGCAGCTTACGACAGGGGGCTATGACAGATACGCAGTATTTT.

This clonotype was seen a handful of times. V and J are TRBV7-2 and TRBJ2-4, with D possibly matching TRBD1 (6 bases). The length of the CDR3 is 13 residues. Germline V gene sequence: CDR1 SGHTA, CDR2 FQGNSA. Trimming left V 4 bases short and J 10 bases short, with 14 bases between. The CDR3 DNA reads TGTGCCAGCAGCTCACAGGGACGGAAGATTCAGTACTTC. Residues: CASSSQGRKIQYF.

Regarding this clonotype: Possible read error: a much larger clone is one base away. In DNA form, the CDR3 reads TGTGCCAGCAGTTACCCGGCCCGATCCCTGTGCGAGCAGTACTTC. Protein product: CASSYPARSLCEQYF. The V and J genes are TRBV6-5 and TRBJ2-7; no firm D call. V lost 2 bases and J 6 bases, leaving 17 bases between the germline ends. Germline CDR1 and CDR2: MNHEY and SVGAGI. The CDR3 contains 15 residues.

The chain joins TRBV27 to TRBJ2-7; D not certain. This CDR3 comprises 12 residues. The germline gives CDR1 MNHEY, CDR2 SMNVEV (reference sequence). V lost 3 bases, J lost 4 bases, and 7 bases lay in between. The DNA of the CDR3 is TGTGCCAGCAGTTTTCTAGGGTACGAGCAGTACTTC. Its translation: CASSFLGYEQYF.

In this sample, this clonotype turned up many times. V gene TRBV29-1 combines with J gene TRBJ2-3; 8 bases line up with TRBD2. The CDR3 has 13 amino acids. V dropped 4 bases and J dropped 12; count of bases not matched to a gene: 12. Germline CDR1 is SQVTM and CDR2 is ANQGSEA. The CDR3 here is CSVVVLAGPAQYF. The DNA of the CDR3 is TGCAGCGTTGTGGTTTTAGCGGGACCCGCACAGTATTTT.